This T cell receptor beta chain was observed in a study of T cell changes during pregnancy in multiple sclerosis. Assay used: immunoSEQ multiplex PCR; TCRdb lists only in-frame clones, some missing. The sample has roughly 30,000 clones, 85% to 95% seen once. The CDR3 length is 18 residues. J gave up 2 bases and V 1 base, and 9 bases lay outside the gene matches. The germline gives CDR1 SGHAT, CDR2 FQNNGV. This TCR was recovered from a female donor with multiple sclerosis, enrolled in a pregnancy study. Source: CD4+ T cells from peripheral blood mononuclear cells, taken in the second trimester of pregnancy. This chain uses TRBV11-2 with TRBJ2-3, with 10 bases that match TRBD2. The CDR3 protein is CASSLAILLAGITDTQYF. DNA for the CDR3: TGTGCCAGCAGCTTAGCGATATTACTAGCGGGGATCACAGATACGCAGTATTTT.